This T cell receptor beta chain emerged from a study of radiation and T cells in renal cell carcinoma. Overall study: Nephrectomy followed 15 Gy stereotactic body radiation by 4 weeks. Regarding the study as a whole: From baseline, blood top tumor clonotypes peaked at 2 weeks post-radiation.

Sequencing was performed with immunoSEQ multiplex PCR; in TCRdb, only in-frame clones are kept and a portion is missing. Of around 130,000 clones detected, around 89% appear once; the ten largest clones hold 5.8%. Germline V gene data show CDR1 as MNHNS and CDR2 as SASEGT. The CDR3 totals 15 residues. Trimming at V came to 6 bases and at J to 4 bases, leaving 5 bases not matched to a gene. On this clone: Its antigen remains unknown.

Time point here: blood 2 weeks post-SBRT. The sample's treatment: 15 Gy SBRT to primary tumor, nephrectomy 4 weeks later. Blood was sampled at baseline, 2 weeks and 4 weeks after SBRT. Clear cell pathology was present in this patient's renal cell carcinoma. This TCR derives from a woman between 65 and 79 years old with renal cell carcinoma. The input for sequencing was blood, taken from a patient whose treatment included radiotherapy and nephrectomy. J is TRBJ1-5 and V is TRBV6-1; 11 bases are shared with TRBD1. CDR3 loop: CASSWGQGGNQPQHF. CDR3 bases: TGTGCCAGCAGCTGGGGACAGGGGGGGAATCAGCCCCAGCATTTT.